This T cell receptor beta chain was sequenced during a study of molecular identifiers for immune sequencing clone quantification. Study background: Replicate runs used RNA from roughly 18,000 or 92,000 naive CD8 cells, which was split five ways into aliquots, and four of those aliquots were then sequenced.

The germline CDR1 and CDR2 sequences are SGDLS and YYNGEE. V lost 4 bases and J lost 0, with 4 bases in between. The CDR3 is 12 amino acids. As CD8+CD4-CCR7+CD45RA+ cells, naive CD8 T cells were sorted. In TCRdb, the PCR reads were re-called with MiXCR into one record per CDR3 protein. The data hold about 510,000 distinct CDR3 sequences, with about 21% observed a single time. This clonotype has only one observation. This may arise from a read error, as a much more abundant clone is one base away. The receptor was derived from a human donor in good health. Some libraries in this study had Jurkat cell RNA spiked in. V is TRBV9 and J is TRBJ2-5; D is ambiguous. Sequencing used naive CD8+ T cells from blood, with Jurkat cell RNA spiked in. Sample subset: FACS-sorted CD8+CD4-CCR7+CD45RA+ naive T cells. The CDR3 here is CASSSNQETQYF. As DNA, the CDR3 is TGTGCCAGCAGCTCAAACCAAGAGACCCAGTACTTC. Variable domain in full (rest from reference TRBV9 and TRBJ2-5): DSGVTQTPKHLITATGQRVTLRCSPRSGDLSVYWYQQSLDQGLQFLIQYYNGEERAKGNILERFSAQQFPDLHSELNLSSLELGDSALYFCASSSNQETQYFGPGTRLLVL.